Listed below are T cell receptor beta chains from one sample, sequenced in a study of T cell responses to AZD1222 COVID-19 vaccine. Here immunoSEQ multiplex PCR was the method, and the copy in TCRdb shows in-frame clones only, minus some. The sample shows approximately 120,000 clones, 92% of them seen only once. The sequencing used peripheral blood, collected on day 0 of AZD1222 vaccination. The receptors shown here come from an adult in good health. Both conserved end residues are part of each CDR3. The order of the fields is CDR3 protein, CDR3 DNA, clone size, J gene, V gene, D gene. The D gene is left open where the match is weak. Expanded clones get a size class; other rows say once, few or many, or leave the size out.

CASSFPGGRDTQYF | TGCGCCAGCAGCTTTCCAGGGGGCAGGGATACGCAGTATTTT | NA | TRBJ2-3 | TRBV5-1 | TRBD1
CASREGHYGYTF | TGTGCCAGCAGGGAGGGGCACTATGGCTACACCTTC | NA | TRBJ1-2 | TRBV6-5 | NA
CASSLEGPREGHEQYF | TGTGCCAGCAGTTTAGAGGGCCCCCGGGAGGGCCACGAGCAGTACTTC | few | TRBJ2-7 | TRBV27 | TRBD2
CASRGEVQETQYF | TGTGCCAGCAGGGGGGAGGTCCAAGAGACCCAGTACTTC | NA | TRBJ2-5 | TRBV5-4 | NA
CASSPGTGEYEQYF | TGTGCCAGCTCCCCCGGGACAGGCGAGTACGAGCAGTACTTC | NA | TRBJ2-7 | TRBV6-5 | TRBD1
CASSLGQGAYNEQFF | TGTGCCAGCAGCTTGGGCCAGGGGGCCTACAATGAGCAGTTCTTC | NA | TRBJ2-1 | TRBV7-9 | TRBD1
CASSPTRPNTGELFF | TGTGCCAGCTCACCCACTAGGCCGAACACCGGGGAGCTGTTTTTT | NA | TRBJ2-2 | TRBV18 | NA
CATSEDRGRLNEQFF | TGTGCCACCAGTGAAGACAGGGGGCGCCTCAATGAGCAGTTCTTC | NA | TRBJ2-1 | TRBV24-1 | TRBD1
CASSLARGPQGPQHF | TGTGCCAGCAGCTTAGCGCGGGGCCCACAGGGCCCCCAGCATTTT | NA | TRBJ1-5 | TRBV7-2 | NA
CASSLSSGGVYGYTF | TGTGCCAGCAGTTTATCGTCAGGGGGCGTCTATGGCTACACCTTC | NA | TRBJ1-2 | TRBV27 | TRBD1
CASSRARGYGYTF | TGTGCCAGCAGCCGCGCCAGGGGCTATGGCTACACCTTC | NA | TRBJ1-2 | TRBV7-3 | NA
CASSQDGGVTGFNEQYF | TGTGCCAGCAGCCAAGATGGGGGGGTTACAGGGTTTAACGAGCAGTACTTC | NA | TRBJ2-7 | TRBV3-1/TRBV3-2 | NA
CASIGRPGQGSYGYTF | TGTGCCAGTATTGGACGTCCCGGACAGGGCTCCTATGGCTACACCTTC | NA | TRBJ1-2 | TRBV19 | TRBD1
CASRLDSSTDTQYF | TGTGCCAGCAGGCTGGACTCTAGCACAGATACGCAGTATTTT | NA | TRBJ2-3 | TRBV5-8 | NA
CASSQGTGGLGEEKLFF | TGTGCCAGCAGCCAGGGGACAGGGGGCCTGGGTGAGGAAAAACTGTTTTTT | NA | TRBJ1-4 | TRBV3-1/TRBV3-2 | TRBD1
CASSSGPGASYNEQFF | TGCGCCAGCAGCTCGGGCCCCGGCGCCTCCTACAATGAGCAGTTCTTC | NA | TRBJ2-1 | TRBV5-1 | NA
CASRPGEQATGYTF | TGTGCCAGCAGGCCAGGTGAACAGGCGACCGGCTACACCTTC | NA | TRBJ1-2 | TRBV6-5 | NA
CASSELWGQGNQPQHF | TGTGCCAGCAGTGAACTTTGGGGACAGGGGAATCAGCCCCAGCATTTT | NA | TRBJ1-5 | TRBV6-1 | TRBD1
CASSWASEAFF | TGTGCCAGCAGCTGGGCGAGTGAAGCTTTCTTT | NA | TRBJ1-1 | TRBV7-9 | NA
CASSFGQGTEKLFF | TGTGCCAGCAGCTTCGGCCAGGGTACCGAAAAACTGTTTTTT | NA | TRBJ1-4 | TRBV5-6 | NA
CASSQGPDRTLYEQYF | TGTGCCAGCAGCCAAGGCCCCGACAGGACCCTCTACGAGCAGTACTTC | NA | TRBJ2-7 | TRBV4-2 | NA
CASIGRGDSYGYTF | TGTGCCAGTATTGGCCGGGGAGATAGCTATGGCTACACCTTC | NA | TRBJ1-2 | TRBV19 | NA
CASSLTASYEQYF | TGTGCCAGCAGTTTGACAGCCAGCTACGAGCAGTACTTC | NA | TRBJ2-7 | TRBV12-3/TRBV12-4 | NA
CATSATGRRTYSGANVLTF | TGTGCCACCAGCGCGACAGGACGGAGAACGTACTCTGGGGCCAACGTCCTGACTTTC | NA | TRBJ2-6 | TRBV15 | NA
CASSFIAGSSTDTQYF | TGTGCCAGCAGCTTCATAGCGGGTTCTAGCACAGATACGCAGTATTTT | NA | TRBJ2-3 | TRBV11-3 | TRBD2
CASSPSTWETQYF | TGTGCCAGCAGCCCTAGTACCTGGGAGACCCAGTACTTC | NA | TRBJ2-5 | TRBV7-3 | NA
CSVVAEADTQYF | TGCAGCGTGGTGGCGGAGGCAGATACGCAGTATTTT | NA | TRBJ2-3 | TRBV29-1 | NA
CASSVAGVQETQYF | TGTGCCAGCAGTGTAGCGGGAGTCCAAGAGACCCAGTACTTC | once | TRBJ2-5 | TRBV2 | TRBD2
CASRSLLGQGSHEQYF | TGTGCCAGCAGATCTCTTTTGGGACAGGGATCCCACGAGCAGTACTTC | NA | TRBJ2-7 | TRBV7-9 | TRBD1
CASSYFGSNYGYTF | TGTGCCAGCAGTTACTTCGGATCTAACTATGGCTACACCTTC | NA | TRBJ1-2 | TRBV6-6 | NA
CASSLGGGRDYNEQFF | TGTGCCAGCAGCCTAGGGGGCGGGAGGGATTACAATGAGCAGTTCTTC | NA | TRBJ2-1 | TRBV9 | TRBD2
CASSPNNQNNQPQHF | TGTGCCAGCTCTCCGAACAACCAGAACAATCAGCCCCAGCATTTT | NA | TRBJ1-5 | TRBV18 | NA
CASSPVGQPQHF | TGTGCCAGCAGTCCAGTGGGTCAGCCCCAGCATTTT | NA | TRBJ1-5 | TRBV12-3/TRBV12-4 | NA
CASSETFGRSSTDTQYF | TGTGCCAGCAGTGAAACATTCGGGAGATCGAGCACAGATACGCAGTATTTT | NA | TRBJ2-3 | TRBV28 | NA
CASSIPTDRALAGGPYNEQFF | TGTGCCAGCAGCATCCCGACCGACCGGGCACTAGCGGGAGGGCCCTACAATGAGCAGTTCTTC | NA | TRBJ2-1 | TRBV7-9 | TRBD2
CASSPGRSANYGYTF | TGTGCCAGCAGCCCGGGACGGTCAGCTAACTATGGCTACACCTTC | few | TRBJ1-2 | TRBV14 | NA
CASNLVPDRGGTQYF | TGCGCCAGCAACTTGGTGCCCGACAGGGGTGGGACCCAGTACTTC | NA | TRBJ2-5 | TRBV5-1 | TRBD1
CASTPDRDYRYEQYF | TGCGCCAGCACCCCGGACAGGGACTACCGCTACGAGCAGTACTTC | NA | TRBJ2-7 | TRBV23-1 | NA
CASSIQGGLSYNEQFF | TGTGCCAGTAGTATTCAAGGAGGCTTATCCTACAATGAGCAGTTCTTC | NA | TRBJ2-1 | TRBV19 | NA
CASTRGLVGTQYF | TGTGCCAGCACCCGGGGGCTGGTCGGGACCCAGTACTTC | NA | TRBJ2-5 | TRBV5-5 | NA
CASSLSFPRLGPYEQYF | TGTGCCAGCAGTTTATCATTCCCCCGGCTAGGGCCCTACGAGCAGTACTTC | once | TRBJ2-7 | TRBV27 | NA
CASSYYSGYYNEQFF | TGTGCCAGCAGTTACTATTCCGGGTACTACAATGAGCAGTTCTTC | NA | TRBJ2-1 | TRBV6-5 | NA
CASSEPGLDYGYTF | TGTGCCAGCAGTGAACCGGGCTTGGACTATGGCTACACCTTC | NA | TRBJ1-2 | TRBV2 | NA
CASSLGGNLKNQPQHF | TGCGCCAGCAGCTTGGGAGGTAACTTAAAAAATCAGCCCCAGCATTTT | NA | TRBJ1-5 | TRBV5-1 | NA
CATSRGRIETQYF | TGTGCCACCAGCCGGGGTAGGATAGAGACCCAGTACTTC | NA | TRBJ2-5 | TRBV15 | NA
CAISDGAGAGETQYF | TGTGCCATCAGTGATGGGGCAGGGGCTGGAGAGACCCAGTACTTC | NA | TRBJ2-5 | TRBV10-3 | NA
CAWSGQGGQPQHF | TGTGCCTGGAGCGGACAGGGCGGTCAGCCCCAGCATTTT | NA | TRBJ1-5 | TRBV30 | TRBD1
CASSEAIGSIQYF | TGTGCCAGCAGCGAAGCGATTGGGAGCATTCAGTACTTC | NA | TRBJ2-4 | TRBV11-3 | NA
CASSPFTSALDNEQFF | TGTGCCAGCTCACCATTCACTAGCGCATTGGACAATGAGCAGTTCTTC | NA | TRBJ2-1 | TRBV18 | TRBD2
CASSGGAITQALTEAFF | TGTGCCAGCAGCGGGGGAGCGATCACCCAGGCCCTCACTGAAGCTTTCTTT | NA | TRBJ1-1 | TRBV7-8 | NA
CASSLREDEAFF | TGTGCCAGCAGCCTGAGGGAGGATGAAGCTTTCTTT | NA | TRBJ1-1 | TRBV7-9 | NA
CASSSLTSASYNEQFF | TGTGCCAGCAGTTCCCTAACTAGCGCGTCATACAATGAGCAGTTCTTC | NA | TRBJ2-1 | TRBV28 | TRBD2
CATSRDKGKGAYEQYF | TGTGCCACCAGCAGAGATAAGGGAAAGGGCGCCTACGAGCAGTACTTC | NA | TRBJ2-7 | TRBV15 | NA
CASRPPPGTGVEKLFF | TGCGCCAGCAGGCCCCCTCCCGGGACAGGTGTTGAAAAACTGTTTTTT | NA | TRBJ1-4 | TRBV5-1 | TRBD1
CASSLLAGGYEQYF | TGTGCCAGCAGTTTATTAGCGGGAGGCTACGAGCAGTACTTC | NA | TRBJ2-7 | TRBV27 | TRBD2
CASSFRDPMNTEAFF | TGCGCCAGCAGCTTCCGGGATCCGATGAACACTGAAGCTTTCTTT | NA | TRBJ1-1 | TRBV5-1 | NA
CASSHITGRAVYSPNPNYNEQFF | TGTGCCAGCAGCCACATTACGGGAAGGGCCGTTTACTCGCCCAATCCAAATTACAATGAGCAGTTCTTC | NA | TRBJ2-1 | TRBV7-8 | NA
CASSFRDIYNEQFF | TGTGCCAGCAGCTTTAGAGATATATACAATGAGCAGTTCTTC | NA | TRBJ2-1 | TRBV5-4 | NA
CASRGGNDEQYF | TGTGCCAGCAGGGGAGGAAACGACGAGCAGTACTTC | NA | TRBJ2-7 | TRBV2 | NA
CASSSRQGAAGNTIYF | TGTGCCAGCTCATCGCGACAGGGGGCTGCTGGAAACACCATATATTTT | NA | TRBJ1-3 | TRBV18 | TRBD1